Presented here are 8 T cell receptor beta chains from one specimen sequenced in a study of blood T cell repertoires in COVID-19. The table came from immunoSEQ multiplex PCR; TCRdb's copy has only in-frame clones and leaves some out. The repertoire holds some 66,000 clones, with roughly nine tenths as singletons. Sequencing was carried out using peripheral blood. The receptor source for this set is a human donor in a cohort sampled during active COVID-19.

CDR3: CASSKLAGGYEQYF. Here the CDR3 DNA reads TGTGCCAGTAGTAAATTAGCGGGAGGTTACGAGCAGTACTTC. V is TRBV19 and J is TRBJ2-7; TRBD2 aligns across 10 bases. The V and J ends lost 4 bases and 4 bases, in that order; junction bases with no gene match: 4. The length of the CDR3 is 14 residues. Per the germline V gene, CDR1 is LNHDA and CDR2 is SQIVND (reference sequence).

The CDR3 bases are TGTGCCAGCAGCGTAGTGGGGGACACCGTGGCTTTCTTT. Its protein is CASSVVGDTVAFF. The gene calls are TRBV9 and TRBJ1-1; possibly TRBD1 for D (6 bases). The germline V and J ends were trimmed by 0 bases and 11 bases, with 14 bases remaining between them. Germline V gene lookup returns CDR1 SGDLS and CDR2 YYNGEE. The CDR3 contains 13 residues.

The chain uses TRBV19 and TRBJ1-5; the match to TRBD1 covers 9 bases. The V segment lost 4 bases and the J segment 1 base; nucleotides outside the gene matches: 5. The CDR3 sequence is 16 residues long. Germline loops: CDR1 LNHDA, CDR2 SQIVND (reference sequence). CDR3 loop: CASSTRDRGSNQPQHF. The CDR3, as DNA: TGTGCCAGTAGTACCAGAGACAGGGGGAGCAATCAGCCCCAGCATTTT.

The table lists this clone with a count of one. The J gene is TRBJ2-2, the V gene TRBV7-3, with D hard to call. The CDR3 is made up of 13 amino acids. V was clipped by 5 bases and J by 1 base, with 5 bases between them. The V gene's germline CDR1 is SGHTA and CDR2 FQGTGA. The CDR3 loop reads CASSTMNTGELFF. CDR3 in DNA: TGTGCCAGCAGCACTATGAACACCGGGGAGCTGTTTTTT.

V gene TRBV28 combines with J gene TRBJ1-1, with D perhaps TRBD1 (5 bases). Germline lookup yields CDR1 MDHEN and CDR2 SYDVKM. Trimming shortened V by 5 bases and J by 1 base, and 11 bases separated the two germline ends. The CDR3 contains 14 residues. The CDR3 DNA reads as TGTGCCAGCAGTCGGATTACAGGGAACACTGAAGCTTTCTTT. This sequence encodes CASSRITGNTEAFF.

This clone was recorded a few times. This chain links TRBV27 with TRBJ1-5; possible D gene TRBD1, 6 bases. CDR3 size: 14 residues. Trimming pared 10 bases from V and 2 bases from J, leaving 15 bases between. The germline V gene has CDR1 MNHEY and CDR2 SMNVEV (reference sequence). The CDR3 loop is CATRSQGGNQPQHF. The CDR3 region has the DNA TGTGCCACCCGATCACAGGGAGGCAATCAGCCCCAGCATTTT.

The V call is TRBV11-2, the J call TRBJ2-7; D not resolved. Germline CDR1 and CDR2: SGHAT and FQNNGV. This CDR3 is built from 15 residues. The V end was cut by 2 bases, the J end by 3 bases, with 14 bases between. CDR3 sequence: CASSLQQTYYYEQYF. CDR3 nucleotides: TGTGCCAGCAGCTTACAACAGACCTATTACTACGAGCAGTACTTC.

The chain combines TRBV7-9 with TRBJ1-4; TRBD1 aligns across 9 bases. The CDR3 has 16 amino acids. J was trimmed by 7 bases and V by 5 bases; bases with no gene match: 11. From germline, CDR1 is SEHNR and CDR2 FQNEAQ (reference sequence). CDR3 coding DNA: TGTGCCAGCAGCCCTAGGGGACAGGGAGCGGGTGAAAAACTGTTTTTT. Translation gives CASSPRGQGAGEKLFF.